A single sample is the source of the 24 T cell receptor beta chains below, sequenced in a study of blood T cell repertoires in COVID-19. This table comes from immunoSEQ multiplex PCR, and its TCRdb copy is limited to in-frame clones, with some not included. The sample has just over 650,000 clones, approximately 90% seen once. The sequenced sample consisted of peripheral blood. These receptors originate from a woman aged 18-29 years with acute or convalescent COVID-19.

The V call is TRBV4-1, the J call TRBJ1-1, with D unclear. V lost 4 bases and J 4 bases, leaving 13 bases between the germline ends. Germline loops: CDR1 MGHRA, CDR2 YSYEKL. The CDR3 is made up of 14 amino acids. DNA for the CDR3: TGCGCCAGCAGCCGGACTTCTAGTGGCACTGAAGCTTTCTTT. Translated, it gives CASSRTSSGTEAFF.

This chain connects TRBV19 to TRBJ1-5; D not certain. The V end was cut by 4 bases, the J end by 6 bases, with 13 bases between. The germline V gene encodes CDR1 LNHDA and CDR2 SQIVND (reference sequence). The CDR3 covers 14 residues. CDR3 bases: TGTGCCAGTAGTAGGATCGGGGATGGTCAGCCCCAGCATTTT. This encodes CASSRIGDGQPQHF.

This sequence joins TRBV29-1 and TRBJ2-7; 10 bases are a match to TRBD1. J lost 0 bases, V lost 7 bases, and 6 bases had no gene match. Germline CDR1 reads SQVTM; CDR2 reads ANQGSEA. CDR3 length equals 14 residues. The CDR3 sequence: CSAGGDRGSYEQYF. CDR3 nucleotides: TGCAGCGCCGGGGGGGACAGGGGCTCCTACGAGCAGTACTTC.

The genes are TRBV9 and TRBJ2-1, with D unresolved. Trimming took off 0 bases at V and 5 bases at J, with 9 bases between the two ends. The CDR3 spans 14 residues. The germline CDR1 and CDR2 sequences are SGDLS and YYNGEE. The chain's CDR3 is CASSVELENNEQFF. The DNA of the CDR3 is TGTGCCAGCAGCGTAGAGCTAGAAAACAATGAGCAGTTCTTC.

This clone was seen only once. This chain connects TRBV10-3 to TRBJ1-1; D unresolved. Germline CDR1 and CDR2: ENHRY and SYGVKD. CDR3 size: 13 residues. The V and J ends lost 10 bases and 4 bases respectively, with 16 bases between them. The CDR3, as DNA: TGTGCCACCGTGGGGAGGGCTGCCACTGAAGCTTTCTTT. Translated, it gives CATVGRAATEAFF.

The chain is built from TRBV11-1 and TRBJ2-3; no clear D. The CDR3 loop spans 13 amino acids. V lost 2 bases, J lost 4 bases, and 7 bases lay in between. Germline V gene data show CDR1 as SGHAT and CDR2 as FQDESV (reference sequence). Written as DNA, the CDR3 is TGTGCCAGCAGCTTATTACTCGCAGATACGCAGTATTTT. Translation gives CASSLLLADTQYF.

The chain is built from TRBV14 and TRBJ2-7; D not resolved. Germline V gene data show CDR1 as SGHDN and CDR2 as FVKESK. The CDR3 loop spans 13 amino acids. Trimming stripped 5 bases from V and 7 bases from J, with 15 bases between. The CDR3 spells CASSAATSREQYF. The CDR3 DNA reads as TGTGCCAGCAGCGCCGCTACCTCGCGGGAGCAGTACTTC.

The V and J genes are TRBV27 and TRBJ1-5, with D maybe TRBD1 (6 bases). The CDR3 has 14 amino acids. Deletions cut 9 bases from V and 4 bases from J, with 16 bases between. The germline gives CDR1 MNHEY, CDR2 SMNVEV (reference sequence). The CDR3 nucleotides are TGTGCCAGTCGAAAGGGACAAGTTAATCAGCCCCAGCATTTT. This translates into CASRKGQVNQPQHF.

CDR3 sequence: CASSTRYRDYTTDTQYF. CDR3 in DNA: TGTGCCAGCAGCACTCGCTACCGGGACTATACGACAGATACGCAGTATTTT. The chain joins TRBV7-6 to TRBJ2-3, with 7 bases lining up with TRBD2. Germline V CDR1 and CDR2: SGHVS, FNYEAQ. Germline trimming cut 5 bases from V and 3 bases from J; bases unmatched to any gene: 14. The CDR3 sequence is 17 residues long.

The chain carries TRBV9 and TRBJ1-1; perhaps TRBD1 as D (5 bases). From germline, CDR1 is SGDLS and CDR2 YYNGEE. This CDR3 is 15 amino acids long. V was pared by 0 bases and J by 4 bases, with 13 bases between. Written as DNA, the CDR3 is TGTGCCAGCAGCGTAGACGGATTCGGGGGCACTGAAGCTTTCTTT. It translates to CASSVDGFGGTEAFF.

This sequence joins TRBV6-2 or TRBV6-3 and TRBJ1-1; 10 nucleotides line up with TRBD1. In germline, CDR1 is MNHEY, CDR2 SVGEGT. This CDR3 comprises 15 residues. After removal of 6 bases from V and 5 bases from J, the junction contained 9 bases not matched to a gene. The chain's CDR3 is CASSPGGTGETEAFF. CDR3 sequence (DNA): TGTGCCAGCAGCCCAGGCGGGACAGGGGAAACTGAAGCTTTCTTT.

V and J are TRBV5-4 and TRBJ2-3; 9 bases map to TRBD1. The CDR3 extends over 15 amino acids. Losses at the gene ends were 1 base for V and 4 bases for J; bases not matched to a gene: 4. The germline gives CDR1 SGHNT, CDR2 YYREEE (reference sequence). The CDR3 DNA reads TGTGCCAGCAGCTTGCTGGGACAGGGCTCAGATACGCAGTATTTT. It is translated as CASSLLGQGSDTQYF.

This chain links TRBV19 with TRBJ1-2, with TRBD1 identical over 10 bases. The germline CDR1 and CDR2 sequences are LNHDA and SQIVND (reference sequence). This CDR3 comprises 14 residues. V gave up 7 bases and J gave up 5 bases; unmatched junction bases: 7. The CDR3 nucleotides are TGTGCCAGTAACGGACAGGGGGGTCTTTATGGCTACACCTTC. As protein: CASNGQGGLYGYTF.

The V call is TRBV6-2 or TRBV6-3, the J call TRBJ1-3; D not certain. V was trimmed by 0 bases and J by 0 bases, leaving 6 bases between them. The CDR3 consists of 15 residues. Germline CDR1 reads MNHEY; CDR2 reads SVGEGT. The CDR3 here is CASSYSGSSGNTIYF. DNA for the CDR3: TGTGCCAGCAGTTACTCCGGGTCCTCTGGAAACACCATATATTTT.

In this sample, this clone turned up once. The V call is TRBV5-1, the J call TRBJ2-2, with D hard to call. Germline lookup yields CDR1 SGHRS and CDR2 YFSETQ. V was pared by 4 bases and J by 6 bases, with 16 bases between. There are 15 residues in the CDR3. The CDR3: CASSTTSGYAGELFF. The CDR3 DNA reads TGCGCCAGCAGCACAACGTCCGGGTACGCCGGGGAGCTGTTTTTT.

The V call is TRBV19, the J call TRBJ1-1, with TRBD1 matching over 8 bases. The germline V gene encodes CDR1 LNHDA and CDR2 SQIVND (reference sequence). J lost 5 bases, V lost 1 base, and 9 bases had no gene match. This CDR3 is 16 amino acids long. This chain's CDR3 is CASSIASGQGATEAFF. The CDR3 region has the DNA TGTGCCAGTAGTATAGCGTCCGGACAGGGAGCAACTGAAGCTTTCTTT.

The chain couples TRBV10-3 to TRBJ2-1; 12 positions agree with TRBD2. In germline, CDR1 is ENHRY, CDR2 SYGVKD. The CDR3 spans 17 residues. Trimming took 2 bases from V and 4 from J; bases not matched to a gene: 6. CDR3 region: CAISEEQTSGGYNEQFF. The DNA of the CDR3 is TGTGCCATCAGTGAGGAGCAGACTAGCGGGGGTTACAATGAGCAGTTCTTC.

V and J are TRBV15 and TRBJ1-5; TRBD1 is a possible D gene (6 bases). Germline assignment: CDR1 LNHNV and CDR2 YYDKDF (reference sequence). This CDR3 has 15 residues. Trimming took off 5 bases at V and 0 bases at J, with 11 bases between the two ends. This CDR3 is CATSPDRNSNQPQHF. The CDR3 DNA reads as TGTGCCACCAGCCCGGACAGAAATAGCAATCAGCCCCAGCATTTT.

The chain has TRBV3-1 (or the pseudogene TRBV3-2) and TRBJ2-7, with 10 bases fitting TRBD1. The V and J ends lost 0 bases and 6 bases, in that order; junction bases with no gene match: 14. CDR3 length: 18 amino acids. Per the germline V gene, CDR1 is LGHDT and CDR2 is YNNKEL (reference sequence). In DNA form, the CDR3 reads TGTGCCAGCAGCCAAGAAGGGGATTGGGAAGGGACAGGGGTCGAGCAGTACTTC. Amino acid sequence: CASSQEGDWEGTGVEQYF.

This sequence joins TRBV27 and TRBJ2-7, with no clear D. V was shortened by 3 bases and J by 5 bases, with 2 bases between the two germline ends. CDR1 is MNHEY and CDR2 is SMNVEV in the germline V gene (reference sequence). This CDR3 has 10 amino acids. CDR3: CASSFNEQYF. CDR3 DNA sequence: TGTGCCAGCAGTTTCAACGAGCAGTACTTC.

This chain joins TRBV7-9 and TRBJ2-7, with 10 bases lining up with TRBD1. The V segment lost 7 bases and the J segment 4 bases; nucleotides outside the gene matches: 4. The germline V gene has CDR1 SEHNR and CDR2 FQNEAQ (reference sequence). This CDR3 contains 13 residues. The CDR3, as DNA: TGTGCCAGCAAAGGGGACAGGGGTTACGAGCAGTACTTC. The encoded protein is CASKGDRGYEQYF.

V is TRBV4-3 and J is TRBJ2-1, with D tentatively TRBD2 (7 bases). Trimming took off 0 bases at V and 1 base at J, with 10 bases between the two ends. Per germline, CDR1 LGHNA and CDR2 YSLEER. This CDR3 is built from 16 residues. The CDR3 sequence: CASSQEGGGSYNEQFF. Here the CDR3 DNA reads TGCGCCAGCAGCCAAGAAGGGGGGGGATCCTACAATGAGCAGTTCTTC.

The chain has TRBV30 and TRBJ1-3, with D hard to call. CDR3 length equals 14 residues. Trimming left V 0 bases short and J 5 bases short, with 11 bases between. Germline V lookup: CDR1 GTSNPN, CDR2 SVGIG (reference sequence). CDR3 protein: CAWSVGVQRNTIYF. CDR3 DNA: TGTGCCTGGAGTGTCGGGGTACAAAGAAACACCATATATTTT.

The genes are TRBV19 and TRBJ2-7; D remains ambiguous. Trimming cost V 2 bases and J 0 bases, with 5 bases left between them. CDR3 length: 13 residues. CDR1 is LNHDA and CDR2 is SQIVND in the germline V gene (reference sequence). CDR3 sequence (DNA): TGTGCCAGTAGTATACAGGTCTCCTACGAGCAGTACTTC. This translates into CASSIQVSYEQYF. Complete variable domain (other parts from reference TRBV19 and TRBJ2-7): DGGITQSPKYLFRKEGQNVTLSCEQNLNHDAMYWYRQDPGQGLRLIYYSQIVNDFQKGDIAEGYSVSREKKESFPLTVTSAQKNPTAFYLCASSIQVSYEQYFGPGTRLTVT.